The text below deals with one T cell receptor (beta chain). Its antigen target is currently unknown. Base qualities were left out, and no much larger clone turns up one base away. V has 6 bases trimmed and J has 4 bases trimmed; junction bases matching no gene number 4. Per the germline V gene (reference sequence), DFQATT is the CDR1 and SNEGSKA is the CDR2. The CDR3 runs 12 amino acids, cysteine and phenylalanine included. Of all the DNA, just the CDR3 is kept, 36 bases in frame from base 1. The data stem from a study of blood T cells in healthy people across ages (dated by TCRdb to 2013 to 2016). Describing the broader study: In model experiments, template switching captured roughly one uniquely barcoded TCR beta cDNA molecule for every two T cells. Age-related changes in TCR beta repertoire diversity were measured in the study by deep sequencing normalized with unique cDNA molecular identifiers. Four age groups were formed from the donors: young (average roughly 15 years), middle-aged (around 39), aged (roughly 59) and long-lived (around 80). Donors of different ages were randomly distributed across sequencing lanes to avoid experimental bias. For two donors (one aged 18 to 30 and one aged 80 or older), the study analyzed two additional independent replicas of 1 million unique cDNA reads from the same blood draw.

General study outcomes and caveats: Estimates of total diversity from one million sequenced T cells were regarded as lower bounds and underestimates. As age increased, observed TCR beta diversity per million T cells dropped in a roughly linear way, and a significant reduction was already evident by age around 41. Because donor CMV infection status was unknown, age-related changes in expanded clonotypes were potentially confounded. Since profiling was done on bulk unsorted PBMCs, naive and antigen-experienced compartments could not be conclusively compared. The long-lived group showed more naive CD4+ T cells, fewer expanded clones and increased TCR diversity than the aged group, suggesting age selection. The percentage of naive T cells measured by flow cytometry correlated strongly with observed TCR beta diversity.

The approximately 39 donors, aged roughly 6 to 95 years, were systemically healthy Caucasian individuals from Russia. Each donor gave about 9.7 milliliters of peripheral blood, drawn into EDTA-treated Vacutainer tubes. Ficoll-Paque density-gradient centrifugation was used to isolate PBMCs, with at least 6 million per sample. Trizol reagent was used to extract total RNA from PBMCs, with at least 5.5 micrograms per sample. Naive CD45RAhigh/CD27high T cell percentages were measured by flow cytometry on a PBMC aliquot from every donor. Library preparation was by 5' RACE. Sequencing was carried out with an Illumina HiSeq 2500. A second roughly 7 to 12 cycle PCR used a sample-barcoded 5' primer and a J-beta primer mix. A unique molecular identifier was introduced onto each TCR beta cDNA molecule by a template-switch 5' adaptor carrying 12 random nucleotides. Each sample yielded at least 3 million CDR3-containing paired-end reads. All of the RNA was converted into first-strand cDNA using the Mint cDNA synthesis kit, with a TRBC-specific oligonucleotide serving as the primer. Following uracil-DNA glycosylase treatment, all cDNA underwent a first 18-cycle PCR with the universal primers M1SS and BC2_uni_R. Under the source paper's analysis protocol: Normalization of each sample was performed by random selection of 1 million high-quality reads, each carrying a distinct molecular identifier. Reads with shared molecular identifiers were discarded instead of being binned into consensus sequences. MiTCR, run with a Q25 quality threshold and the strictest error-elimination algorithm, handled CDR3 identification, clonotype clustering and error correction. A nonparametric unseen species model with Euler transformation was used to estimate lower-bound total TCR beta diversity. The raw public reads went through TCRdb reprocessing: fastp at Q25, MiXCR clone calling, in-frame beta chains kept. Every distinct CDR3 protein forms one entry, paired with its most common genes and DNA. TCRdb, rather than the study authors, made the V and J calls. The sample has some 900,000 distinct CDR3 sequences on record, roughly 43% of them singletons. Clones ranked in the top ten supply about an eighth of the sample.

The origin of this receptor is a man younger than 40 in good health. The sequencing input was blood. The chain employs TRBV20-1 and TRBJ2-3; 7 central nucleotides agree with TRBD2. CDR3 reads: CSAPTSPDTQYF. The nucleotides are TGCAGTGCCCCGACTAGCCCAGATACGCAGTATTTT.